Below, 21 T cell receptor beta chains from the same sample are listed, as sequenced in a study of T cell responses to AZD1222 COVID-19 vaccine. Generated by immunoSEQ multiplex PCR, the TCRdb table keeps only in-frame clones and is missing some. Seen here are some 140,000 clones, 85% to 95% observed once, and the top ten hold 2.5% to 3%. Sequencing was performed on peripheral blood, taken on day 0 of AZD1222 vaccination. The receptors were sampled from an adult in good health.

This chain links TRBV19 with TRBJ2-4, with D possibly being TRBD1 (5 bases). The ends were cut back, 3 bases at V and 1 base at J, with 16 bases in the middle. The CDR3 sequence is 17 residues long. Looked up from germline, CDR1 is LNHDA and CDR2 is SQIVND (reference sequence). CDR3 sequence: CASSMVKGQLAKNIQYF. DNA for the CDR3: TGTGCCAGTAGTATGGTGAAAGGACAACTGGCCAAAAACATTCAGTACTTC.

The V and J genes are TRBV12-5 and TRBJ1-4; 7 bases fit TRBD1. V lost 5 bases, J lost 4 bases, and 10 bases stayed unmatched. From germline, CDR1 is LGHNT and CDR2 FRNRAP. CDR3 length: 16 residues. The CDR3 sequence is CASGGGPDRVNEKLFF. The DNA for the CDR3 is TGTGCTAGTGGTGGGGGGCCTGACAGGGTTAATGAAAAACTGTTTTTT. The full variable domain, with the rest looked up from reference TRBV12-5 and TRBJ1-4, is DARVTQTPRHKVTEMGQEVTMRCQPILGHNTVFWYRQTMMQGLELLAYFRNRAPLDDSGMPKDRFSAEMPDATLATLKIQPSEPRDSAVYFCASGGGPDRVNEKLFFGSGTQLSVL.

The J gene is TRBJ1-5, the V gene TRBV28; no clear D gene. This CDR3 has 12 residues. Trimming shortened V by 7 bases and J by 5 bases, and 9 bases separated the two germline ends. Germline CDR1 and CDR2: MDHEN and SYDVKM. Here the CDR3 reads CASTLRYQPQHF. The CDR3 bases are TGTGCCAGCACCCTCCGGTATCAGCCCCAGCATTTT.

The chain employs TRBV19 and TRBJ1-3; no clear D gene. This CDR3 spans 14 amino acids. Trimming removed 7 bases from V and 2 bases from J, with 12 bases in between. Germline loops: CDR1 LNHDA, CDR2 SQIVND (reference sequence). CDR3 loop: CASNPRVTGNTIYF. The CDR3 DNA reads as TGTGCCAGTAACCCTAGGGTAACTGGAAACACCATATATTTT.

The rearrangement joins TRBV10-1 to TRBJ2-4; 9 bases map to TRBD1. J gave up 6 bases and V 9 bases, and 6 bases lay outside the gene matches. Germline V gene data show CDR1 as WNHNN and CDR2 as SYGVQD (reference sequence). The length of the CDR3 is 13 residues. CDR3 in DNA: TGCGCCAGACAGGGGGCTTTCGGAAACATTCAGTACTTC. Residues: CARQGAFGNIQYF.

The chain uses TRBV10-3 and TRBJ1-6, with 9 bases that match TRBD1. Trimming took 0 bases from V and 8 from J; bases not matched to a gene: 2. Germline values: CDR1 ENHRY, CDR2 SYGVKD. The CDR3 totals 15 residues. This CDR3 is CAISESRDRDSPLHF. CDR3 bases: TGTGCCATCAGTGAGTCTAGGGACAGGGATTCACCCCTCCACTTT.

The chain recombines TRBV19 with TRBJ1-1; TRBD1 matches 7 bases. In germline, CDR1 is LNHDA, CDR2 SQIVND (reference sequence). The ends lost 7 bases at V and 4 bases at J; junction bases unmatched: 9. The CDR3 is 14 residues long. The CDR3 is CASMKGRGSTEAFF. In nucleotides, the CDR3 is TGTGCCAGTATGAAGGGCAGGGGGAGCACTGAAGCTTTCTTT.

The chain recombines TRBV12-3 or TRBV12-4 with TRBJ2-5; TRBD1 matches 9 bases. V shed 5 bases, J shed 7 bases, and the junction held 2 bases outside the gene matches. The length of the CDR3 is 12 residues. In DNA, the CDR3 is TGTGCCAGCAGTCCGACAGGGGGGACCCAGTACTTC. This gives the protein CASSPTGGTQYF.

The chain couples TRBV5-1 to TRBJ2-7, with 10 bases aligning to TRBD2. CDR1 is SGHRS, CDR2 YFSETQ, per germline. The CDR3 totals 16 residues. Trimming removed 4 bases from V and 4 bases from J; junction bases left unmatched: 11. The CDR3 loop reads CASSHSRLAGVYEQYF. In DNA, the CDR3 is TGCGCCAGCAGCCATTCACGTCTAGCGGGAGTTTACGAGCAGTACTTC.

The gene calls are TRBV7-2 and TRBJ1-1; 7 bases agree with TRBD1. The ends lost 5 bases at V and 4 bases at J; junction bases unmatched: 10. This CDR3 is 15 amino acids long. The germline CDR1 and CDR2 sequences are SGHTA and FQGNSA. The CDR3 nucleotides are TGTGCCAGCAGCCCGACGACAGGGAGGAGCACTGAAGCTTTCTTT. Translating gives CASSPTTGRSTEAFF.

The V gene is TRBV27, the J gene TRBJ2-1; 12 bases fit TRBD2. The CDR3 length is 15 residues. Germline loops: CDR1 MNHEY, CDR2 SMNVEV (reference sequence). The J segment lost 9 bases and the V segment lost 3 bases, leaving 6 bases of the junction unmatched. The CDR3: CASSLATSGRTEQFF. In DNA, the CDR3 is TGTGCCAGCAGTTTGGCGACTAGCGGGAGAACTGAGCAGTTCTTC.

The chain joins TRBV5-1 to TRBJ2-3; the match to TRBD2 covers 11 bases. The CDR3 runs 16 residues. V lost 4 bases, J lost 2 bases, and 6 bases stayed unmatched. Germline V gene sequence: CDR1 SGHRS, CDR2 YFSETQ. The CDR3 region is CASSPTSGSNTDTQYF. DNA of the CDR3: TGCGCCAGCAGCCCAACTAGCGGGAGTAACACAGATACGCAGTATTTT. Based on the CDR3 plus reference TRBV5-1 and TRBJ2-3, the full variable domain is KAGVTQTPRYLIKTRGQQVTLSCSPISGHRSVSWYQQTPGQGLQFLFEYFSETQRNKGNFPGRFSGRQFSNSRSEMNVSTLELGDSALYLCASSPTSGSNTDTQYFGPGTRLTVL.

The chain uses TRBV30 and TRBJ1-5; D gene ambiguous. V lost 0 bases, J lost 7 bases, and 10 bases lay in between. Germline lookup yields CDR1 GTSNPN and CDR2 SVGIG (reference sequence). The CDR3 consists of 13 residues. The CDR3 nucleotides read TGTGCCTGGAGTGTAACGCTTAAGCAGCCCCAGCATTTT. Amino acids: CAWSVTLKQPQHF. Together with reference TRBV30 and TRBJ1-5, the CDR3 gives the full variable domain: SQTIHQWPATLVQPVGSPLSLECTVEGTSNPNLYWYRQAAGRGLQLLFYSVGIGQISSEVPQNLSASRPQDRQFILSSKKLLLSDSGFYLCAWSVTLKQPQHFGDGTRLSIL.

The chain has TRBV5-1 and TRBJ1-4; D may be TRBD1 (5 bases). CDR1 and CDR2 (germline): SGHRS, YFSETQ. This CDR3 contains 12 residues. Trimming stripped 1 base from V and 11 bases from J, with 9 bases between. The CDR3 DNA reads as TGCGCCAGCAGCTTGAGAGGGGACAAACTGTTTTTT. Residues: CASSLRGDKLFF.

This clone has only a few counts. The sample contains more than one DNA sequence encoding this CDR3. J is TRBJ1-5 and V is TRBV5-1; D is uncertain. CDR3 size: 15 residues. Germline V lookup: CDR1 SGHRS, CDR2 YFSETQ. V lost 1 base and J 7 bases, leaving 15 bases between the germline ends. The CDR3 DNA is TGCGCCAGCAGCTTGCTAGCCGGGGATAACCAGCCCCAGCATTTT. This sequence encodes CASSLLAGDNQPQHF.

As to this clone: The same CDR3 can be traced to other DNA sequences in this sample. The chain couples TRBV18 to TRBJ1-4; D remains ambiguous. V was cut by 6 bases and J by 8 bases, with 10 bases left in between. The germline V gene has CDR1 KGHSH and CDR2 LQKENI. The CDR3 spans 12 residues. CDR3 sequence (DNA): TGTGCCAGCTCGCCCCCGGGGGAAAAACTGTTTTTT. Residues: CASSPPGEKLFF.

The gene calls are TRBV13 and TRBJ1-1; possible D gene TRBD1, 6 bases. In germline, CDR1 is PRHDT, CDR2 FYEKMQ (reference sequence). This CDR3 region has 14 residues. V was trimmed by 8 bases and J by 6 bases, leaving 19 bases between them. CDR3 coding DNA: TGTGCCAGCTTTCAAAGGGGGTCGGGGGCTGAAGCTTTCTTT. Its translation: CASFQRGSGAEAFF.

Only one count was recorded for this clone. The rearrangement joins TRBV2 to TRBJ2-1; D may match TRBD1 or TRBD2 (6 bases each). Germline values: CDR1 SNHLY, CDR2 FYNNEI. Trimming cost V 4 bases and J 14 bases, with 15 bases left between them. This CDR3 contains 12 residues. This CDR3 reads CASSGSRRGEFF. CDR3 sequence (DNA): TGTGCCAGCAGTGGGAGTAGGAGGGGGGAGTTCTTC.

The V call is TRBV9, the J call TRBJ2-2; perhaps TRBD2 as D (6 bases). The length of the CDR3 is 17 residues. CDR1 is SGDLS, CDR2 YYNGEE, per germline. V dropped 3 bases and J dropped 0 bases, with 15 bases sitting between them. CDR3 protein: CASSARRGSANTGELFF. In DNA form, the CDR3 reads TGTGCCAGCAGCGCCCGGAGGGGCAGCGCGAACACCGGGGAGCTGTTTTTT.

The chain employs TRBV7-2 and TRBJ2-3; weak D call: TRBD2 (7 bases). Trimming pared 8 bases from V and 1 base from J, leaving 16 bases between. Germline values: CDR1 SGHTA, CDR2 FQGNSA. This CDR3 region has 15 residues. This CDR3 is CASRKGGGRTDTQYF. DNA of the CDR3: TGTGCCAGCCGAAAAGGGGGGGGCCGCACAGATACGCAGTATTTT.

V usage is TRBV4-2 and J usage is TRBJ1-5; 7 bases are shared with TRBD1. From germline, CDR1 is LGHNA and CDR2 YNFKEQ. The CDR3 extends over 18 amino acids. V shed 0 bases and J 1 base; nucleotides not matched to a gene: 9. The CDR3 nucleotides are TGTGCCAGCAGCCAAGATCTTTTAGGGGGCAGGAGCAATCAGCCCCAGCATTTT. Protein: CASSQDLLGGRSNQPQHF.